What follows describes a single T cell receptor beta chain. The length of the CDR3 is 15 residues. CDR1 and CDR2 from the germline V gene are SGHTA and FQGNSA. Trimming left V 5 bases short and J 0 bases short, with 14 bases between. The data stem from a study of cytomegalovirus exposure and HLA in healthy donors. Researchers ran the PCR with 60 Vbeta and 13 Jbeta primers. Generated by immunoSEQ multiplex PCR, the TCRdb table keeps only in-frame clones and is missing some. Here the sample spans under 150,000 clones, roughly four fifths being singletons. This rearrangement joins TRBV7-2 to TRBJ2-7, with D possibly matching TRBD1 (5 bases). Material for sequencing was PBMCs. This TCR was sampled from a man under 40 in good health and CMV-seronegative. This CDR3 reads CASSPQWGNSYEQYF. CDR3 DNA sequence: TGTGCCAGCAGCCCTCAGTGGGGCAACTCCTACGAGCAGTACTTC. Complete variable domain (other parts from reference TRBV7-2 and TRBJ2-7): GAGVSQSPSNKVTEKGKDVELRCDPISGHTALYWYRQSLGQGLEFLIYFQGNSAPDKSGLPSDRFSAERTGGSVSTLTIQRTQQEDSAVYLCASSPQWGNSYEQYFGPGTRLTVT.